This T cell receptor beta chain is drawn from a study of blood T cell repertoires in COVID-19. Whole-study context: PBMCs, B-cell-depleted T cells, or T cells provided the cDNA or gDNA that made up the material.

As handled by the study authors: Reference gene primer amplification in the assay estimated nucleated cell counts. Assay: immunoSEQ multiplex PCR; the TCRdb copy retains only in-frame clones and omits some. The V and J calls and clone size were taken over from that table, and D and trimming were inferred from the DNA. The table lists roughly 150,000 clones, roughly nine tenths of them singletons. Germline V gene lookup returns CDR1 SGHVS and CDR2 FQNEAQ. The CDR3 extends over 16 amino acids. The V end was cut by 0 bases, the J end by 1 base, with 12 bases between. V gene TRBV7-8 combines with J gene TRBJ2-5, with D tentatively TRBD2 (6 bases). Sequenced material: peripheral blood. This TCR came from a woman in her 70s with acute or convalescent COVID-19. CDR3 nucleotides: TGTGCCAGCAGCTTAGCGCACCTAGCGAGCCAAGAGACCCAGTACTTC. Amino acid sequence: CASSLAHLASQETQYF.